The rows below give T cell receptor beta chains drawn from one sample of a study of shared clonotypes between healthy human individuals. Profiling relied on immunoSEQ multiplex PCR, and the TCRdb table lists in-frame clones only, not all of them. The top ten hold approximately 0.41% of the sample, which has approximately 2,000,000 clones, around 90% seen once. Sequencing was performed on naive CD4+ T cells from PBMCs. These receptors originate from a man aged 18-30 years in good health. Some clones in this sample may be carry-over from other donors' samples. The conserved cysteine and the conserved F or W are not part of the CDR3 here. The order of the fields is D gene, V gene, CDR3 protein. The D gene is left open where the match is weak.

>-|TRBV15
ATSPLKGSSYEQY
>TRBD2|TRBV9
ASSVVIAGRNEQF
>TRBD1|TRBV28
ASSPTRQGKAEAF
>-|TRBV28
ASGYGYT
>-|TRBV5-1
ASSKSGPPNEKLF
>-|TRBV6-6
ASSYVGWGYT
>TRBD2|TRBV9
ASSVAPTSGTVQY
>-|TRBV11-2
ASSLGRGSYNEQF
>TRBD1|TRBV11-2
ASSLRDGTAISGNTIY
>TRBD2|TRBV30
AHERLAGGWATGELF
>TRBD1|TRBV29-1
SVELVQGNYGYT
>TRBD1|TRBV4-3
ASSQYQGALRTF
>-|TRBV7-9
ASSTGTETKNIQY
>-|TRBV29-1
SAQGREQY
>TRBD1|TRBV7-9
ASSVDRGSTDTQY
>-|TRBV19
ASSIQNPEGYT
>-|TRBV4-1
ASSRRGTEAYEQY